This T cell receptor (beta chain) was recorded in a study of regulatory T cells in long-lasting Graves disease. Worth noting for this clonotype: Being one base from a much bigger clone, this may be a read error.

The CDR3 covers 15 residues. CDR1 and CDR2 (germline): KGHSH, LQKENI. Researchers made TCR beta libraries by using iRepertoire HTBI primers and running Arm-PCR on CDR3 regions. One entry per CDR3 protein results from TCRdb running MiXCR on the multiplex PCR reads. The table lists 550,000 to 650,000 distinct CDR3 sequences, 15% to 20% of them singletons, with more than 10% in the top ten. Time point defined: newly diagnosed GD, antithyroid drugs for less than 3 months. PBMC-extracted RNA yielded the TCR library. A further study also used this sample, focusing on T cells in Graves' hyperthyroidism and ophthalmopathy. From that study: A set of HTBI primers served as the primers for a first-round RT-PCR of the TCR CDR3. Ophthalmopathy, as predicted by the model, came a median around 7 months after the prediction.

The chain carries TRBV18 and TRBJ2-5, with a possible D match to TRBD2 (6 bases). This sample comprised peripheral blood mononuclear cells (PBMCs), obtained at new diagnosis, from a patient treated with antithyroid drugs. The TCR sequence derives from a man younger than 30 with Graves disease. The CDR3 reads CGSSPPGSGGETQYF. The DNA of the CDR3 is TGTGGCAGCTCACCACCCGGTAGCGGAGGAGAGACCCAGTACTTC.